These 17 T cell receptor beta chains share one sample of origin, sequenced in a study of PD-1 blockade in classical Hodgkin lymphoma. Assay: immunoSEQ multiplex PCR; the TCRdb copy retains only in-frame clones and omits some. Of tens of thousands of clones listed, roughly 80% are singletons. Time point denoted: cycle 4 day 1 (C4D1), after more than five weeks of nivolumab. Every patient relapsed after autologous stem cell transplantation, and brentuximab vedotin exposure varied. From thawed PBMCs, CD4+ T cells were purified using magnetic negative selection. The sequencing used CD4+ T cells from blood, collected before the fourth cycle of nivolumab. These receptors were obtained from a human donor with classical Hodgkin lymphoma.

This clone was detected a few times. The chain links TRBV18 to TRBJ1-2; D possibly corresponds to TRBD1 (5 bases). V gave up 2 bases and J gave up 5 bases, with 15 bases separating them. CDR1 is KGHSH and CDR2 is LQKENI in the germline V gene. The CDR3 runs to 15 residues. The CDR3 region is CASSPMPRGSYGYTF. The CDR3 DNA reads TGTGCCAGCTCACCAATGCCGAGGGGTTCTTATGGCTACACCTTC. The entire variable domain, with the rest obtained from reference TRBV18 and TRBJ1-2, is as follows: NAGVMQNPRHLVRRRGQEARLRCSPMKGHSHVYWYRQLPEEGLKFMVYLQKENIIDESGMPKERFSAEFPKEGPSILRIQQVVRGDSAAYFCASSPMPRGSYGYTFGSGTRLTVV.

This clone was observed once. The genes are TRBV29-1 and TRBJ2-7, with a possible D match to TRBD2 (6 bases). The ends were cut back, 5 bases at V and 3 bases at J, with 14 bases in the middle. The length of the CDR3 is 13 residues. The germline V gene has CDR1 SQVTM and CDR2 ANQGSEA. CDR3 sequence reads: CSVSTGLLYEQYF. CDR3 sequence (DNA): TGCAGCGTTTCAACGGGACTCCTCTACGAGCAGTACTTC.

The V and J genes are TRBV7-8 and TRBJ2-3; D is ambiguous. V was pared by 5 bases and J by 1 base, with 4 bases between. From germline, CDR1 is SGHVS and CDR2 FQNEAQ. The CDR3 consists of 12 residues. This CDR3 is CASSRRTDTQYF. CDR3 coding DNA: TGTGCCAGCAGCAGGCGCACAGATACGCAGTATTTT.

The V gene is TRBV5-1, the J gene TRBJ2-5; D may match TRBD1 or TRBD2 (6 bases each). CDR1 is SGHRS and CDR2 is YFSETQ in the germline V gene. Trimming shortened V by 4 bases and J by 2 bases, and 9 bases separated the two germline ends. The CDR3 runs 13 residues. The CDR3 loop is CASSKGGQETQYF. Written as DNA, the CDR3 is TGCGCCAGCAGCAAAGGGGGGCAAGAGACCCAGTACTTC. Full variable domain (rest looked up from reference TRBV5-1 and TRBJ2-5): KAGVTQTPRYLIKTRGQQVTLSCSPISGHRSVSWYQQTPGQGLQFLFEYFSETQRNKGNFPGRFSGRQFSNSRSEMNVSTLELGDSALYLCASSKGGQETQYFGPGTRLLVL.

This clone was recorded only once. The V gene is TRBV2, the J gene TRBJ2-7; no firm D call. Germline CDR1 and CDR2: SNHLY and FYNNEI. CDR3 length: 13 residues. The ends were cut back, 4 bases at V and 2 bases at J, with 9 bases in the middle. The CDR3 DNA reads TGTGCCAGCAGTGTAAGGTTAACCTACGAGCAGTACTTC. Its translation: CASSVRLTYEQYF.

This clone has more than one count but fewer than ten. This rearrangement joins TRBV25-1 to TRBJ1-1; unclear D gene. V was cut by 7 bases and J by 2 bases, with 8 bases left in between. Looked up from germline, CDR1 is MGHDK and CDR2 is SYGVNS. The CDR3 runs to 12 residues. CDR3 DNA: TGTGCCAGCACAAGAGATAACACTGAAGCTTTCTTT. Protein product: CASTRDNTEAFF. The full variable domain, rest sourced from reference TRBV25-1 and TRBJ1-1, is EADIYQTPRYLVIGTGKKITLECSQTMGHDKMYWYQQDPGMELHLIHYSYGVNSTEKGDLSSESTVSRIRTEHFPLTLESARPSHTSQYLCASTRDNTEAFFGQGTRLTVV.

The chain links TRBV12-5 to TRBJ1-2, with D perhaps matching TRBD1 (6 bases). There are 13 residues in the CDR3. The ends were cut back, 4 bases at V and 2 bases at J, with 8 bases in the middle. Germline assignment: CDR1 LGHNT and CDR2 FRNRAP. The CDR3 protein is CASGWGQNYGYTF. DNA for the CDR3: TGTGCTAGTGGTTGGGGACAAAACTATGGCTACACCTTC. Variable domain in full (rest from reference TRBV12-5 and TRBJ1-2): DARVTQTPRHKVTEMGQEVTMRCQPILGHNTVFWYRQTMMQGLELLAYFRNRAPLDDSGMPKDRFSAEMPDATLATLKIQPSEPRDSAVYFCASGWGQNYGYTFGSGTRLTVV.

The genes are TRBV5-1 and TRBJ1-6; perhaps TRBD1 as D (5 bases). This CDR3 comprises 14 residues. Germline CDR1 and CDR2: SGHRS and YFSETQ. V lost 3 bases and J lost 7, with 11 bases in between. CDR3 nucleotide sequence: TGCGCCAGCAGCTGGGGGTCTGAAAATTCACCCCTCCACTTT. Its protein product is CASSWGSENSPLHF.

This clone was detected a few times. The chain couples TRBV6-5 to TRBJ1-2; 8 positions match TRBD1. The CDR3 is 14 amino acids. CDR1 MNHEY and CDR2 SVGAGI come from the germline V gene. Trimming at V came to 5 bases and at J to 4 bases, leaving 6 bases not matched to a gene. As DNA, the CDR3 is TGTGCCAGCAGTCCTCAGGGGGCGATCTATGGCTACACCTTC. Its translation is CASSPQGAIYGYTF.

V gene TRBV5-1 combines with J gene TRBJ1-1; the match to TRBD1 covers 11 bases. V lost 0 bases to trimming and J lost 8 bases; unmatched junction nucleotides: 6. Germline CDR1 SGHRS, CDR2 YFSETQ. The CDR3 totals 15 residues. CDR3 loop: CASSLAEGTGGEAFF. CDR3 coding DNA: TGCGCCAGCAGCTTGGCCGAAGGGACAGGGGGAGAAGCTTTCTTT. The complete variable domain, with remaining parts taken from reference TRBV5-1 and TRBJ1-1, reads KAGVTQTPRYLIKTRGQQVTLSCSPISGHRSVSWYQQTPGQGLQFLFEYFSETQRNKGNFPGRFSGRQFSNSRSEMNVSTLELGDSALYLCASSLAEGTGGEAFFGQGTRLTVV.

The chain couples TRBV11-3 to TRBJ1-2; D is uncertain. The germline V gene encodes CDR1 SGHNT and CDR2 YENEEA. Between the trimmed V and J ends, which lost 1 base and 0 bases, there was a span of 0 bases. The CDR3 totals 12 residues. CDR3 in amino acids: CASSLANYGYTF. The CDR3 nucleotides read TGTGCCAGCAGCTTAGCTAACTATGGCTACACCTTC.

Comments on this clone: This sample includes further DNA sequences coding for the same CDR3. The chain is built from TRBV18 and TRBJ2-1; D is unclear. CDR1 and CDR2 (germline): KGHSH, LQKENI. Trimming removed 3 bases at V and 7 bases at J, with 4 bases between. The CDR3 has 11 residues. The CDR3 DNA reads TGTGCCAGCTCACCTAAAAATGAGCAGTTCTTC. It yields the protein CASSPKNEQFF.

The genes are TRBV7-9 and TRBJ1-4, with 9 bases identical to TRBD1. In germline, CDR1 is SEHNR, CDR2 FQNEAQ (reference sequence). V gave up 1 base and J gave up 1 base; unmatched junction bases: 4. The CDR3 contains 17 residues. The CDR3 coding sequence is TGTGCCAGCAGCTTAGTAGGGGGACAGGGAACTAATGAAAAACTGTTTTTT. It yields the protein CASSLVGGQGTNEKLFF.

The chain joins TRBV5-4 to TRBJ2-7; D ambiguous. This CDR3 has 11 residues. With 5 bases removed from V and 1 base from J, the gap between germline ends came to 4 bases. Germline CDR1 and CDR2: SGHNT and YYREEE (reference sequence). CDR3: CASSSSYEQYF. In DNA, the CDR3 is TGTGCCAGCAGTTCTTCCTACGAGCAGTACTTC.

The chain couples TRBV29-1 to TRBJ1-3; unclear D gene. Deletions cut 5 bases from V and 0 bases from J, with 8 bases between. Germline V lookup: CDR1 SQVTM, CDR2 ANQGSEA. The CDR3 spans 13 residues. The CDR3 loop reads CSVRQTSGNTIYF. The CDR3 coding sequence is TGCAGCGTTCGGCAGACCTCTGGAAACACCATATATTTT. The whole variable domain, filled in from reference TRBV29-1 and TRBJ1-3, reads SAVISQKPSRDICQRGTSLTIQCQVDSQVTMMFWYRQQPGQSLTLIATANQGSEATYESGFVIDKFPISRPNLTFSTLTVSNMSPEDSSIYLCSVRQTSGNTIYFGEGSWLTVV.

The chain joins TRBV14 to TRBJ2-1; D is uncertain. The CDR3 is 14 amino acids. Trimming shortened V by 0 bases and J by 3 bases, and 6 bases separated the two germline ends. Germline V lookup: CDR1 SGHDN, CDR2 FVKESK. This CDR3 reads CASSQDPGYNEQFF. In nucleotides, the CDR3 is TGTGCCAGCAGCCAAGATCCAGGCTACAATGAGCAGTTCTTC.

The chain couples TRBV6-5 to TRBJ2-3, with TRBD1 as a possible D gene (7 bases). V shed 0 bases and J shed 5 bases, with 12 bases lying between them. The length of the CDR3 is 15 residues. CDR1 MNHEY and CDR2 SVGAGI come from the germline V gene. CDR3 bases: TGTGCCAGCAGTTACTCTAGGCAGGGGGGAGATACGCAGTATTTT. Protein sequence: CASSYSRQGGDTQYF.